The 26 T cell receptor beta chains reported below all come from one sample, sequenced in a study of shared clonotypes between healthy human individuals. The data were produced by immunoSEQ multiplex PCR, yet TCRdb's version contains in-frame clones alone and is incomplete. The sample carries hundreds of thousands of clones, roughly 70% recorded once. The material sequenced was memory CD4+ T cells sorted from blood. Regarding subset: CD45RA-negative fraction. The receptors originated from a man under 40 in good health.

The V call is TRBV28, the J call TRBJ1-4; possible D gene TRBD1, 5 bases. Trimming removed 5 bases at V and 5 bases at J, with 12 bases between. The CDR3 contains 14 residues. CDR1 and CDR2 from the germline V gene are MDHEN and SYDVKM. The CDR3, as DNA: TGTGCCAGCAGTCCGGGGGACGGAAATGAAAAACTGTTTTTT. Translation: CASSPGDGNEKLFF.

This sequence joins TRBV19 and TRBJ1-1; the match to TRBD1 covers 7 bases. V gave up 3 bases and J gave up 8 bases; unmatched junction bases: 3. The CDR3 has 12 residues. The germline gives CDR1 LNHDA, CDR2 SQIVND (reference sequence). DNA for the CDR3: TGTGCCAGTAGTATTATACAGGGGGAAGCTTTCTTT. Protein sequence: CASSIIQGEAFF.

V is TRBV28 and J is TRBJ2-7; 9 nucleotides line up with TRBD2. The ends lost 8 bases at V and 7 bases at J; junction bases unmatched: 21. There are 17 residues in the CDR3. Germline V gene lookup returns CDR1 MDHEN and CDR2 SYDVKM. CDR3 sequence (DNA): TGTGCCAGCTCTGGGGCTAGCGGGATTGTTTTTCCGGAAGAGCAGTACTTC. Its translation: CASSGASGIVFPEEQYF. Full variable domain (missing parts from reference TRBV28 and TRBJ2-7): DVKVTQSSRYLVKRTGEKVFLECVQDMDHENMFWYRQDPGLGLRLIYFSYDVKMKEKGDIPEGYSVSREKKERFSLILESASTNQTSMYLCASSGASGIVFPEEQYFGPGTRLTVT.

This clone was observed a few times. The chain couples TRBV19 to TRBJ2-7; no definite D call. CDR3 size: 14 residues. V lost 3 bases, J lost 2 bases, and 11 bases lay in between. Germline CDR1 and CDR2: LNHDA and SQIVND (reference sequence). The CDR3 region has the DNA TGTGCCAGTAGTATCGGTCACACGGCCTACGAGCAGTACTTC. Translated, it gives CASSIGHTAYEQYF. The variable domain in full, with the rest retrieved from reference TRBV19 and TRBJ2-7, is DGGITQSPKYLFRKEGQNVTLSCEQNLNHDAMYWYRQDPGQGLRLIYYSQIVNDFQKGDIAEGYSVSREKKESFPLTVTSAQKNPTAFYLCASSIGHTAYEQYFGPGTRLTVT.

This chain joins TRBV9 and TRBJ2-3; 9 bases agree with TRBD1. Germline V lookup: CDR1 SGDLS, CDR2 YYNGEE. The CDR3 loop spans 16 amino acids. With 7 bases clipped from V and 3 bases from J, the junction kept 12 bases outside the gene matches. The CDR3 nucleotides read TGTGCCAGCTCGACCGCCGGGACAGGGAGGACAGATACGCAGTATTTT. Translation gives CASSTAGTGRTDTQYF.

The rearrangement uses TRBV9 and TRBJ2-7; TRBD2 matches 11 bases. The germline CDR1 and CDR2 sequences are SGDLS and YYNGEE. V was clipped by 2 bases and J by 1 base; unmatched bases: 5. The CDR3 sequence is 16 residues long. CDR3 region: CASSVLAGGPSYEQYF. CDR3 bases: TGTGCCAGCAGCGTCTTAGCGGGAGGGCCTTCCTACGAGCAGTACTTC.

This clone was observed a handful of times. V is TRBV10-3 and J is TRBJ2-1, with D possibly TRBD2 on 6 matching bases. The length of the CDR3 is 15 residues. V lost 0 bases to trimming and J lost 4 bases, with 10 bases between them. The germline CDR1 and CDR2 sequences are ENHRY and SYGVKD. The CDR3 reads CAISESGTVYNEQFF. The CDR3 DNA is TGTGCCATCAGTGAGTCGGGGACTGTGTACAATGAGCAGTTCTTC.

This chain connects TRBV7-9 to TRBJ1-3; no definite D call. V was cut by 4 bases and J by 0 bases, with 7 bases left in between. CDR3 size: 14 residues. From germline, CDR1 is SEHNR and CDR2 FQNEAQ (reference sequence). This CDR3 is CASSYDHSGNTIYF. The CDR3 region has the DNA TGTGCCAGCAGCTATGACCACTCTGGAAACACCATATATTTT.

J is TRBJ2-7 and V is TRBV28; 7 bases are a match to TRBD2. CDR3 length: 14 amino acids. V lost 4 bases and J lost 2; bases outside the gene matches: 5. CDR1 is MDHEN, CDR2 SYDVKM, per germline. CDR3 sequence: CASSSGTTPYEQYF. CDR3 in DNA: TGTGCCAGCAGTTCCGGGACTACACCCTACGAGCAGTACTTC.

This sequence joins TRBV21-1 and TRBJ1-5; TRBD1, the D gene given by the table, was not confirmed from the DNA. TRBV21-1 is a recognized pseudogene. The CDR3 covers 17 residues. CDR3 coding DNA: TGTGCCAGCACCACCCCCGCCGGGACAGAGTTTAATCAGCCCCAGCATTTT. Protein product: CASTTPAGTEFNQPQHF.

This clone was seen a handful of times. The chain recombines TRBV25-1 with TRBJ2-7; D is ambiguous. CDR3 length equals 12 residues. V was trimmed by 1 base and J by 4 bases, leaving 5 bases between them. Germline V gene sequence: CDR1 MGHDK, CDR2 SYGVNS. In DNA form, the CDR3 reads TGTGCCAGCAGTGAATGGGAATACGAGCAGTACTTC. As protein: CASSEWEYEQYF.

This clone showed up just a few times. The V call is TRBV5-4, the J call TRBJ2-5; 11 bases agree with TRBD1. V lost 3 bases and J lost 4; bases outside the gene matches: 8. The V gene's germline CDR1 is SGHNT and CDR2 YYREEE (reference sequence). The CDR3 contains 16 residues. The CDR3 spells CASSSKDRGLGETQYF. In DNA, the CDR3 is TGTGCCAGCAGCTCCAAGGACAGGGGGCTTGGAGAGACCCAGTACTTC.

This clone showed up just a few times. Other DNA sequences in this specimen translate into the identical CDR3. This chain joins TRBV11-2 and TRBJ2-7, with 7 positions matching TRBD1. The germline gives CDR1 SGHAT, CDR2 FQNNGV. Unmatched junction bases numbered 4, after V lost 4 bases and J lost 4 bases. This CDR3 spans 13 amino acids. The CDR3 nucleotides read TGTGCCAGCAGCTCATACAGGGGTTACGAGCAGTACTTC. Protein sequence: CASSSYRGYEQYF.

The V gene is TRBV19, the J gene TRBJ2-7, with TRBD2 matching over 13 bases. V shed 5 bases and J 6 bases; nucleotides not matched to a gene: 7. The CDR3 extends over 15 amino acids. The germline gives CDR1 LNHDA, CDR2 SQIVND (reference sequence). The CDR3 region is CASSVGTSGISEQYF. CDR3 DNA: TGTGCCAGTAGTGTCGGGACTAGCGGGATAAGCGAGCAGTACTTC.

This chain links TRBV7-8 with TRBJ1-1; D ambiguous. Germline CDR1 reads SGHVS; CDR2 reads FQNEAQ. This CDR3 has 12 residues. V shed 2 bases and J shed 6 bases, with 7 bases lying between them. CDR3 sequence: CASSLTGAEAFF. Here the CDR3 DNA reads TGTGCCAGCAGCTTAACTGGGGCTGAAGCTTTCTTT.

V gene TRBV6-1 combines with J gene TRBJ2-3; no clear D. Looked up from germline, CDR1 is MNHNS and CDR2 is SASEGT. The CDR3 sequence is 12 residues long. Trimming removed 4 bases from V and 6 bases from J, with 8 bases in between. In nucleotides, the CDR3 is TGTGCCAGCAGTGCCACCCTGGATACGCAGTATTTT. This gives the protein CASSATLDTQYF.

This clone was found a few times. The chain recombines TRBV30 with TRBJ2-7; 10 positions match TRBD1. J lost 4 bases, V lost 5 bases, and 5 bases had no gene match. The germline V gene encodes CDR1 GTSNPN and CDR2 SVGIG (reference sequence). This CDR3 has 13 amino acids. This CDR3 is CAWSPGQGYEQYF. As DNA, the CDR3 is TGTGCCTGGTCCCCGGGACAGGGGTACGAGCAGTACTTC.

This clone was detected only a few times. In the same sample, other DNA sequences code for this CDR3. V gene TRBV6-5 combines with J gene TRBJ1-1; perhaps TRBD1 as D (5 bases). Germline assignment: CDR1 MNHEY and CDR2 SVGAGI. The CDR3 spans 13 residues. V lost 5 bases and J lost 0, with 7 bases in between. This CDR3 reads CASSDSLNTEAFF. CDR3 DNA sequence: TGTGCCAGCAGTGACAGTTTGAACACTGAAGCTTTCTTT.

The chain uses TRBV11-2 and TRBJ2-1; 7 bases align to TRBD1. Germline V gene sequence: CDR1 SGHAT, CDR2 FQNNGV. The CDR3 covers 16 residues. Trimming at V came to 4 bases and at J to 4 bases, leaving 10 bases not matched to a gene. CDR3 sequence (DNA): TGTGCCAGCAGCTCAGACAGGGTGGAAGATTACAATGAGCAGTTCTTC. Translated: CASSSDRVEDYNEQFF.

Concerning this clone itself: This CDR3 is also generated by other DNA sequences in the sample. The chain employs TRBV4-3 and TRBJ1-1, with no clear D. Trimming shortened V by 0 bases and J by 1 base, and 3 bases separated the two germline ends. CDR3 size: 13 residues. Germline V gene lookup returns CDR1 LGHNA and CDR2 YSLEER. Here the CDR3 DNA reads TGCGCCAGCAGCCAAGAGGAGAACACTGAAGCTTTCTTT. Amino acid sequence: CASSQEENTEAFF.

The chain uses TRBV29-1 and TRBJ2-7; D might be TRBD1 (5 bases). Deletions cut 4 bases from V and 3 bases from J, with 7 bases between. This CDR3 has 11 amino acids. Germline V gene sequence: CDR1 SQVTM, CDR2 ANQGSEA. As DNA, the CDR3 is TGCAGCGTTGGACAGTACTACGAGCAGTACTTC. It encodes CSVGQYYEQYF.

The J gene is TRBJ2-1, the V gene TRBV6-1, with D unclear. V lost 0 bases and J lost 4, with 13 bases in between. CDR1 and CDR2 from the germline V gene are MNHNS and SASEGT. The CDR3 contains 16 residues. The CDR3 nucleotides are TGTGCCAGCAGTGAAGCGGGGTACGATATATACAATGAGCAGTTCTTC. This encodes CASSEAGYDIYNEQFF.

CDR3 protein: CASKKDLGPGELFF. The DNA for the CDR3 is TGTGCCAGCAAAAAAGACTTAGGTCCCGGGGAGCTGTTTTTT. This chain joins TRBV6-5 and TRBJ2-2; D is undetermined. Trimming cost V 7 bases and J 6 bases, with 15 bases left between them. This CDR3 contains 14 residues. Germline V CDR1 and CDR2: MNHEY, SVGAGI.

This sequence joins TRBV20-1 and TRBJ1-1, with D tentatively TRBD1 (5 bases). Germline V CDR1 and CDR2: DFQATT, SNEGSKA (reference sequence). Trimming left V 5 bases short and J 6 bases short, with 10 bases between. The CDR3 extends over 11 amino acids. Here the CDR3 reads CSASPGPEAFF. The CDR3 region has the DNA TGCAGTGCTTCTCCGGGACCTGAAGCTTTCTTT.

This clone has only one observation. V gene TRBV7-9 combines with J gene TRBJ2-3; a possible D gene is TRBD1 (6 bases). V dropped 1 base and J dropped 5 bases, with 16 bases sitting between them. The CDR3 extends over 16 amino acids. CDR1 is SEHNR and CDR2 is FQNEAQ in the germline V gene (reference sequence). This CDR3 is CASSLVPGQGRDTQYF. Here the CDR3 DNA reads TGTGCCAGCAGCTTAGTCCCGGGACAAGGCAGAGATACGCAGTATTTT.

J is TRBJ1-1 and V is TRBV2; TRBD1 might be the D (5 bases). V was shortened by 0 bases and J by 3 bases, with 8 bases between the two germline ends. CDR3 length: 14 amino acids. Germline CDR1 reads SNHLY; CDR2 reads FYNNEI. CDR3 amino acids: CASSEARGYTEAFF. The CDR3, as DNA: TGTGCCAGCAGTGAAGCACGGGGGTACACTGAAGCTTTCTTT.